A single sample gave rise to the 9 T cell receptor beta chains below, sequenced in a study of shared clonotypes between healthy human individuals. Libraries were prepared by immunoSEQ multiplex PCR; TCRdb keeps only in-frame clonotypes and omits some of them. The repertoire consists of fewer than 2.5 million clones, with 93% occurring once and the leading ten covering 0.36%. The sequenced sample was naive CD4+ T cells from PBMCs. The subset here: CD45RA+ positively selected. Every receptor here comes from a young man in good health. Some clones in this sample may be carry-over from other donors' samples.

The rearrangement joins TRBV28 to TRBJ1-2, with D unclear. Germline V gene data show CDR1 as MDHEN and CDR2 as SYDVKM. This CDR3 is 13 amino acids long. Trimming left V 6 bases short and J 5 bases short, with 13 bases between. This CDR3 is CASSPLLRYGYTF. The CDR3 DNA reads TGTGCCAGCAGCCCACTCCTTAGATATGGCTACACCTTC.

As for this clone: An end of the junction does not agree with germline; a read error may underlie this. The J gene is TRBJ1-5, the V gene TRBV23-1, with D possibly TRBD1 on 5 matching bases. TRBV23-1 is annotated as an ORF whose role is uncertain. This CDR3 spans 15 amino acids. CDR3 protein: CASTQGQGKNQPQHF. CDR3 sequence (DNA): TGCGCCAGCACTCAAGGGCAGGGTAAAAATCAGCCCCAGCATTTT.

The J gene is TRBJ2-2, the V gene TRBV5-1; a possible D gene is TRBD2 (6 bases). Germline V gene data show CDR1 as SGHRS and CDR2 as YFSETQ. Trimming removed 4 bases from V and 7 bases from J, with 17 bases in between. The CDR3 runs to 15 residues. The CDR3 bases are TGCGCCAGCAGCGTAGGGACTCGAGCTGACGGGGAGCTGTTTTTT. This gives the protein CASSVGTRADGELFF. The variable domain in full, completed from reference TRBV5-1 and TRBJ2-2, reads KAGVTQTPRYLIKTRGQQVTLSCSPISGHRSVSWYQQTPGQGLQFLFEYFSETQRNKGNFPGRFSGRQFSNSRSEMNVSTLELGDSALYLCASSVGTRADGELFFGEGSRLTVL.

Worth noting for this clone: One end of the junction is discordant with germline, which a read error may explain. The chain combines TRBV2 with TRBJ2-7; D perhaps matches TRBD1 (6 bases). Germline V lookup: CDR1 SNHLY, CDR2 FYNNEI. The CDR3 runs to 11 residues. The CDR3 loop is CASSEDGQSSF. As DNA, the CDR3 is TGTGCCAGCAGTGAAGACGGACAGTCGAGCTTC.

The chain joins TRBV19 to TRBJ2-2, with 8 nucleotides matching TRBD1. The ends lost 7 bases at V and 5 bases at J; junction bases unmatched: 9. This CDR3 contains 15 residues. Per germline, CDR1 LNHDA and CDR2 SQIVND (reference sequence). The CDR3 loop is CASKDYRGKTGELFF. The CDR3 nucleotides are TGTGCCAGTAAAGACTACAGGGGGAAAACCGGGGAGCTGTTTTTT.

Comments on this clone: The same CDR3 is also encoded by other DNA sequences in this sample. This chain links TRBV18 with TRBJ1-3; D is unclear. The CDR3 is made up of 13 amino acids. V was clipped by 2 bases and J by 4 bases, with 6 bases between them. The V gene's germline CDR1 is KGHSH and CDR2 LQKENI. The CDR3 region is CASSPSSGNTIYF. CDR3 nucleotide sequence: TGTGCCAGCTCACCAAGTTCCGGAAACACCATATATTTT.

The chain is built from TRBV7-6 and TRBJ2-3; TRBD2 matches 7 bases. The CDR3 length is 15 residues. The germline V gene encodes CDR1 SGHVS and CDR2 FNYEAQ. With 3 bases clipped from V and 1 base from J, the junction kept 4 bases outside the gene matches. This chain's CDR3 is CASSFGLVGTDTQYF. CDR3 bases: TGTGCCAGCAGCTTCGGACTAGTTGGCACAGATACGCAGTATTTT.

The CDR3 sequence: CASSPRTGNMNTEAFF. In DNA form, the CDR3 reads TGTGCCAGCAGCCCTCGGACAGGGAACATGAACACTGAAGCTTTCTTT. The chain employs TRBV5-4 and TRBJ1-1; 8 nucleotides match TRBD1. Germline values: CDR1 SGHNT, CDR2 YYREEE (reference sequence). The CDR3 has 16 amino acids. The V gene end was trimmed by 4 bases and the J gene end by 0 bases; junction bases not matched to a gene: 8.

The V and J genes are TRBV29-1 and TRBJ2-5; 7 nucleotides line up with TRBD1. The CDR3 length is 12 residues. Germline lookup yields CDR1 SQVTM and CDR2 ANQGSEA. J gave up 11 bases and V 0 bases, and 6 bases lay outside the gene matches. CDR3 amino acids: CSVEEGGLNQYF. CDR3 DNA: TGCAGCGTTGAAGAAGGGGGCTTGAATCAGTACTTC.